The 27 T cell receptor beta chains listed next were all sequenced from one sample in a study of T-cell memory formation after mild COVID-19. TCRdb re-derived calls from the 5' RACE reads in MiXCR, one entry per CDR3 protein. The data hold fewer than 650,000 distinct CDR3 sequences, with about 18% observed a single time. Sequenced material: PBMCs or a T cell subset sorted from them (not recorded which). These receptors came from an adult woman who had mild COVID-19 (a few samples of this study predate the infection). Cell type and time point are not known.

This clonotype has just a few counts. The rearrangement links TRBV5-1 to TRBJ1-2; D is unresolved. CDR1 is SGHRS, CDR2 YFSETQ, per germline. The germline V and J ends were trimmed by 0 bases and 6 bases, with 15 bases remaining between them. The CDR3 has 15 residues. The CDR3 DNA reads TGCGCCAGCAGCTTGGCCTCAGGACCCAACGATGGCTACACCTTC. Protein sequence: CASSLASGPNDGYTF.

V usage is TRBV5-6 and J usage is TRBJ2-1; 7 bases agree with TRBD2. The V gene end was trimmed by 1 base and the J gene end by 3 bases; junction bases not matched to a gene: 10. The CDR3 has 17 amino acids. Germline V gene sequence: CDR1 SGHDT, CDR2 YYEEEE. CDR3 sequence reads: CASSLSSASGVYNEQFF. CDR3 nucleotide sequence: TGTGCCAGCAGCTTGAGCAGCGCCAGCGGGGTCTACAATGAGCAGTTCTTC.

For the CDR3, the DNA is TGTGCCAGCAGCTTACGCGGGTACACCGGGGAGCTGTTTTTT. Residues: CASSLRGYTGELFF. This chain links TRBV7-2 with TRBJ2-2, with a tentative D call TRBD2 (5 bases). The V end lost 2 bases, the J end lost 3 bases, and 7 bases lay between the germline ends. Germline V CDR1 and CDR2: SGHTA, FQGNSA. CDR3 size: 14 residues.

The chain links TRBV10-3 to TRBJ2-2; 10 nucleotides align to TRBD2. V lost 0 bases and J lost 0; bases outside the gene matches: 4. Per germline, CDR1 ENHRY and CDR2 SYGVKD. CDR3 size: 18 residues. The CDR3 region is CAISESLTSGANTGELFF. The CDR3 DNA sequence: TGTGCCATCAGTGAGTCTCTAACTAGCGGGGCGAACACCGGGGAGCTGTTTTTT.

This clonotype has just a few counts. CDR3 coding DNA: TGTGCCAGCAGCCAAGCCGAGGGAGCTGGAGATACGCAGTATTTT. This gives the protein CASSQAEGAGDTQYF. This chain links TRBV3-1 with TRBJ2-3; D perhaps matches TRBD2 (5 bases). In germline, CDR1 is LGHDT, CDR2 YNNKEL (reference sequence). The CDR3 extends over 15 amino acids. Trimming pared 1 base from V and 5 bases from J, leaving 13 bases between.

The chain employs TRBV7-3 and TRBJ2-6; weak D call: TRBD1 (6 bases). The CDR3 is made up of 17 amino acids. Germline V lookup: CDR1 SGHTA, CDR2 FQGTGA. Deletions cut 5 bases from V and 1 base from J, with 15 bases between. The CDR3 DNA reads TGTGCCAGCAGCCGCCTAGGGGGAAGATCTGGGGCCAACGTCCTGACTTTC. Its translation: CASSRLGGRSGANVLTF. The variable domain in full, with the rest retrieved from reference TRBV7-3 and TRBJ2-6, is GAGVSQTPSNKVTEKGKYVELRCDPISGHTALYWYRQSLGQGPEFLIYFQGTGAADDSGLPNDRFFAVRPEGSVSTLKIQRTERGDSAVYLCASSRLGGRSGANVLTFGAGSRLTVL.

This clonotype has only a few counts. This CDR3 reads CASSLPLEELFF. The CDR3 DNA follows: TGTGCCAGCAGCTTACCCCTTGAGGAGCTGTTTTTT. The genes are TRBV13 and TRBJ2-2; no firm D call. This CDR3 has 12 residues. The V gene lost 2 bases and the J gene lost 10 bases, with 8 bases spanning the gap. The germline CDR1 and CDR2 sequences are PRHDT and FYEKMQ (reference sequence).

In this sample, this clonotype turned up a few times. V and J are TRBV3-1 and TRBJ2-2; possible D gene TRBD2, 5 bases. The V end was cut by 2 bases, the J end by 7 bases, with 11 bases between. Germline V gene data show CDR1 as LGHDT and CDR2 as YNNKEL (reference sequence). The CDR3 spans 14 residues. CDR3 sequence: CASSQTDWDGELFF. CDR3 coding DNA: TGTGCCAGCAGCCAAACGGACTGGGACGGGGAGCTGTTTTTT.

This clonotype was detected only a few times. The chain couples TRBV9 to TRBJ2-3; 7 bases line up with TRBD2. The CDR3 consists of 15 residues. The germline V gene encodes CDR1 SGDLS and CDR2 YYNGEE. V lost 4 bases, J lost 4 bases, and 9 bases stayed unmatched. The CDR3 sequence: CASSTSDSLADTQYF. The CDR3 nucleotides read TGTGCCAGCAGCACTAGCGATTCCCTCGCAGATACGCAGTATTTT. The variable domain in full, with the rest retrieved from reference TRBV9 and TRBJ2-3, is DSGVTQTPKHLITATGQRVTLRCSPRSGDLSVYWYQQSLDQGLQFLIQYYNGEERAKGNILERFSAQQFPDLHSELNLSSLELGDSALYFCASSTSDSLADTQYFGPGTRLTVL.

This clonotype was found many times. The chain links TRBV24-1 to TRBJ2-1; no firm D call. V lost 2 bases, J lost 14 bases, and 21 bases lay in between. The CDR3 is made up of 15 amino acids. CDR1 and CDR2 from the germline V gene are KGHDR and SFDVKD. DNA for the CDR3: TGTGCCACCAGTGATTCCTATCAGACACTGCAGCACGAGTTCTTC. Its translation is CATSDSYQTLQHEFF.

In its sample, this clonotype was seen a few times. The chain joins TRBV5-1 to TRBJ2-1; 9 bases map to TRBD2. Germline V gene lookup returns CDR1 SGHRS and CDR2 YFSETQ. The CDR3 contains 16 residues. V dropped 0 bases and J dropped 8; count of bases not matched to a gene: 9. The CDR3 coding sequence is TGCGCCAGCAGCTTGGCCTGGCGGGGGGGCTATGATGAGCAGTTCTTC. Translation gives CASSLAWRGGYDEQFF.

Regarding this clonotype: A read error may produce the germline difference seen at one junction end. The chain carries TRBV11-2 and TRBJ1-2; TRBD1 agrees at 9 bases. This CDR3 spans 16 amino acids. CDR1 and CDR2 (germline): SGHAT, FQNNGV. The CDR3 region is CASNLSRGQGNYGYTF. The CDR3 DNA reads TGTGCCAGCAACTTATCCCGGGGACAGGGCAATTATGGCTACACCTTC.

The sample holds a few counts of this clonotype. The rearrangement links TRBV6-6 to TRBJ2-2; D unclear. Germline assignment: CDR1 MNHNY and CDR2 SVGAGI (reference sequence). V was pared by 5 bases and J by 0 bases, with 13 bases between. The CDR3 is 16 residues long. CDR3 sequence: CASSGERYTNTGELFF. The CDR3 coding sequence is TGTGCCAGCAGTGGGGAACGGTATACGAACACCGGGGAGCTGTTTTTT.

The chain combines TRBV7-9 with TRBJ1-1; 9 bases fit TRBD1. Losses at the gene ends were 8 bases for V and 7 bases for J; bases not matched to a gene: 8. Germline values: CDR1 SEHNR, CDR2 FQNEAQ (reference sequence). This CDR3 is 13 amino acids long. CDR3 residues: CASGPTGGIEAFF. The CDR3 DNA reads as TGTGCCAGCGGCCCGACAGGGGGGATTGAAGCTTTCTTT.

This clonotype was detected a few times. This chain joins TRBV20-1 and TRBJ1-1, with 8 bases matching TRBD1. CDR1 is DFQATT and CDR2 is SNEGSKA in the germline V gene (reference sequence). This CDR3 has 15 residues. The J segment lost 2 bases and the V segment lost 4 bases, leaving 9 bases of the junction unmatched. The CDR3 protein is CSATGQGVLNTEAFF. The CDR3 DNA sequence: TGCAGTGCTACTGGACAGGGTGTATTAAACACTGAAGCTTTCTTT.

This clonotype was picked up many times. Here the CDR3 DNA reads TGTGCCAGCAGGACCGGGACCGCAAATTCACCCCTCCACTTT. Protein: CASRTGTANSPLHF. This chain uses TRBV28 with TRBJ1-6, with D maybe TRBD1 (5 bases). This CDR3 region has 14 residues. CDR1 is MDHEN and CDR2 is SYDVKM in the germline V gene. V gave up 6 bases and J gave up 7 bases, with 13 bases separating them.

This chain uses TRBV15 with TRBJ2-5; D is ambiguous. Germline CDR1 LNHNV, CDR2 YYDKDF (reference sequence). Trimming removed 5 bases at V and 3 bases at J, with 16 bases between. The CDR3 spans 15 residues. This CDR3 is CATSDRTEIEETQYF. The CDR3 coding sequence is TGTGCCACCAGCGACCGGACGGAGATAGAAGAGACCCAGTACTTC.

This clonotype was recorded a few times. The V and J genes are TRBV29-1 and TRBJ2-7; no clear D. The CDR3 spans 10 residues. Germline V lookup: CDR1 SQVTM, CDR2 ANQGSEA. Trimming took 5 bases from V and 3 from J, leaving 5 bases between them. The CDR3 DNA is TGCAGCGTTAAGGACTACGAGCAGTACTTC. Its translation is CSVKDYEQYF.

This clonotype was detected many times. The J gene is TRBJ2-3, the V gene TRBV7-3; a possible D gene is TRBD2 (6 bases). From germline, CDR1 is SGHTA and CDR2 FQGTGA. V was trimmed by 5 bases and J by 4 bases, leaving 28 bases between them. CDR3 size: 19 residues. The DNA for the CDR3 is TGTGCCAGCAGCCCCACTACCCCCGGCCCTGGCGGAGGGGCAGATACGCAGTATTTT. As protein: CASSPTTPGPGGGADTQYF.

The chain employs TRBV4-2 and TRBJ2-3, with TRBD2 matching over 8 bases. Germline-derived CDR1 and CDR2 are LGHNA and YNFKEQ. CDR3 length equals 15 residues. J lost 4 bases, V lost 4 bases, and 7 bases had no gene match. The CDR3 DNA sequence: TGTGCCAGCAGCCCAGCGGGAGAGGTCCCAGATACGCAGTATTTT. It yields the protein CASSPAGEVPDTQYF.

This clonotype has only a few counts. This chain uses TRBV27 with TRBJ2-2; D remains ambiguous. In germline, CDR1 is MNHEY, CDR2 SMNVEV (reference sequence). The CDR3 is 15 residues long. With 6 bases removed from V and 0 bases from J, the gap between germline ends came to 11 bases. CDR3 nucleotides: TGTGCCAGCAGCCGGCAGAGTCCGAACACCGGGGAGCTGTTTTTT. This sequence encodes CASSRQSPNTGELFF.

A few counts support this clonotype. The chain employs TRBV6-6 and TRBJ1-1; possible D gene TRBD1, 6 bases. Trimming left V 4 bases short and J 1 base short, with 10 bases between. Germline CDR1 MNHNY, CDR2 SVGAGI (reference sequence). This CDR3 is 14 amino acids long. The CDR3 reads CASSSGTTNTEAFF. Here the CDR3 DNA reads TGTGCCAGCAGTTCCGGGACAACGAACACTGAAGCTTTCTTT.

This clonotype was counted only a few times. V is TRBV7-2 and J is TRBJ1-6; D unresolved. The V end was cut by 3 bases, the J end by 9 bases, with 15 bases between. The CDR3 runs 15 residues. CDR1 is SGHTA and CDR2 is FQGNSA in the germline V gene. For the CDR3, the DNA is TGTGCCAGCAGCTTTGGGGAACTTAGATTTTCACCCCTCCACTTT. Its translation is CASSFGELRFSPLHF.

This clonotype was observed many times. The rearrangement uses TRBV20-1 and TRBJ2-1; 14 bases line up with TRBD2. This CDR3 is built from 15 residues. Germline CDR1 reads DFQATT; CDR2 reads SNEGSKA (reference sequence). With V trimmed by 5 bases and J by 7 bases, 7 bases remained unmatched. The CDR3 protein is CSALRLAGGPNEQFF. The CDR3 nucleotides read TGCAGTGCTCTTAGACTAGCGGGAGGGCCAAATGAGCAGTTCTTC.

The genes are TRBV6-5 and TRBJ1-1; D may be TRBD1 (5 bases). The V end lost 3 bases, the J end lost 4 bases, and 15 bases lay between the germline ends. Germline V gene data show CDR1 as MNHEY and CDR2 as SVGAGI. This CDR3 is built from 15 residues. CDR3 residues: CASSYPRGASTEAFF. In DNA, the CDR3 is TGTGCCAGCAGTTATCCTCGGGGCGCTTCCACTGAAGCTTTCTTT.

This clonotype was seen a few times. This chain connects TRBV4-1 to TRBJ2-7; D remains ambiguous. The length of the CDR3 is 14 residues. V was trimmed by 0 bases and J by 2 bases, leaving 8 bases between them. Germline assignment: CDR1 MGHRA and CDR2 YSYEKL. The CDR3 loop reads CASSQDHSAYEQYF. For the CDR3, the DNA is TGCGCCAGCAGCCAAGATCACAGCGCCTACGAGCAGTACTTC.

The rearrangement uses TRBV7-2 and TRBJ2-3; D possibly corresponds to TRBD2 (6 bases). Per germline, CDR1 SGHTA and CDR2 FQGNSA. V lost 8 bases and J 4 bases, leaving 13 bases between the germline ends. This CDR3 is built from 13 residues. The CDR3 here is CASAGLGPDTQYF. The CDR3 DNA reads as TGTGCCAGCGCGGGACTCGGCCCAGATACGCAGTATTTT.